The 8 T cell receptor beta chains listed next were all sequenced from one sample in a study of T-cell memory formation after mild COVID-19. A single record per CDR3 protein comes from TCRdb applying MiXCR to the 5' RACE reads. The sample lists some 290,000 distinct CDR3 sequences, roughly 16% occurring once. Sequencing was performed on PBMCs or a T cell subset sorted from them (not recorded which). Source of these receptors: a man aged 18 to 29 who had mild COVID-19 (a few samples of this study predate the infection). Cell type and time point are not known.

V and J are TRBV4-1 and TRBJ1-2; TRBD1 might be the D (6 bases). The CDR3 extends over 13 amino acids. V lost 6 bases and J lost 6, with 14 bases in between. Germline CDR1 MGHRA, CDR2 YSYEKL. The CDR3 DNA reads as TGCGCCAGCAGTCCAGGGAGGGGGAATGGCTACACCTTC. Its protein is CASSPGRGNGYTF.

This clonotype was recorded a few times. The chain is built from TRBV28 and TRBJ2-2; 7 nucleotides align to TRBD2. Trimming removed 6 bases from V and 7 bases from J; junction bases left unmatched: 14. The germline gives CDR1 MDHEN, CDR2 SYDVKM. This CDR3 is 16 amino acids long. CDR3 protein: CASSPRRQGRGGELFF. Written as DNA, the CDR3 is TGTGCCAGCAGCCCCCGGCGTCAAGGGAGGGGCGGGGAGCTGTTTTTT.

The chain employs TRBV30 and TRBJ2-7; 8 nucleotides line up with TRBD2. V trimming: 3 bases; J trimming: 6 bases; junction bases outside the gene matches: 10. Per germline, CDR1 GTSNPN and CDR2 SVGIG (reference sequence). CDR3 length equals 14 residues. In DNA form, the CDR3 reads TGTGCCTGGAGAATCGCGGGGGGCTCTGGCGAGCAGTACTTC. Its protein is CAWRIAGGSGEQYF.

V is TRBV12-3 or TRBV12-4 and J is TRBJ1-5; the D is unclear. The ends were cut back, 1 base at V and 4 bases at J, with 5 bases in the middle. This CDR3 spans 13 amino acids. CDR3 sequence (DNA): TGTGCCAGCAGTTTAGTTCAGAATCAGCCCCAGCATTTT. Protein product: CASSLVQNQPQHF.

The chain uses TRBV12-3 or TRBV12-4 and TRBJ1-4; no definite D call. CDR3 size: 14 residues. The germline V and J ends were trimmed by 1 base and 8 bases, with 11 bases remaining between them. CDR3 DNA: TGTGCCAGCAGTTTAGTCGCGGGAGGGGAAAAACTGTTTTTT. This encodes CASSLVAGGEKLFF.

This clonotype was detected a few times. V gene TRBV4-2 combines with J gene TRBJ2-5; D is uncertain. Trimming left V 4 bases short and J 0 bases short, with 12 bases between. This CDR3 comprises 15 residues. CDR1 and CDR2 (germline): LGHNA, YNFKEQ. In nucleotides, the CDR3 is TGTGCCAGCAGCCTTAAGCCGGGTTACCAAGAGACCCAGTACTTC. Residues: CASSLKPGYQETQYF.

This clonotype has just a few counts. The chain employs TRBV9 and TRBJ2-5; D not certain. The V gene's germline CDR1 is SGDLS and CDR2 YYNGEE. Trimming removed 3 bases from V and 2 bases from J, with 8 bases in between. The length of the CDR3 is 13 residues. The CDR3 DNA reads TGTGCCAGCAGCGCGCTACTACAAGAGACCCAGTACTTC. It encodes CASSALLQETQYF.

This chain uses TRBV6-2 or TRBV6-3 with TRBJ2-7; D is unresolved. The CDR3 spans 17 residues. In germline, CDR1 is MNHEY, CDR2 SVGEGT. The V end lost 6 bases, the J end lost 1 base, and 22 bases lay between the germline ends. DNA for the CDR3: TGTGCCAGCAGAGGCCTTACAGCAAAAAGGTGGTCCTACGAGCAGTACGTC. Translating gives CASRGLTAKRWSYEQYV.